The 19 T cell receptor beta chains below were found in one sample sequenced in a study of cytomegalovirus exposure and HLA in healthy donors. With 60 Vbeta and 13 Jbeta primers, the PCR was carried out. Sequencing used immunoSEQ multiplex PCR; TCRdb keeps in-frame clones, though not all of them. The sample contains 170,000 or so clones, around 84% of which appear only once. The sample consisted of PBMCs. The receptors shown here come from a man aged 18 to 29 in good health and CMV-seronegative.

CDR3 loop: CASSLGGQLNNEQFF. CDR3 sequence (DNA): TGCGCCAGCAGCTTGGGAGGACAGTTAAACAATGAGCAGTTCTTC. The chain carries TRBV5-1 and TRBJ2-1, with D possibly TRBD1 on 6 matching bases. The V and J ends lost 0 bases and 5 bases respectively, with 12 bases between them. This CDR3 is 15 amino acids long. Germline values: CDR1 SGHRS, CDR2 YFSETQ.

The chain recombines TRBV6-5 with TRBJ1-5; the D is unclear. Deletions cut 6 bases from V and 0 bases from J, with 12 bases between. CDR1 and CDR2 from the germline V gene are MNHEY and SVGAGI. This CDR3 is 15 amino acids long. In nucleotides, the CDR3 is TGTGCCAGCAGCCGGACTCATTATAGCAATCAGCCCCAGCATTTT. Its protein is CASSRTHYSNQPQHF.

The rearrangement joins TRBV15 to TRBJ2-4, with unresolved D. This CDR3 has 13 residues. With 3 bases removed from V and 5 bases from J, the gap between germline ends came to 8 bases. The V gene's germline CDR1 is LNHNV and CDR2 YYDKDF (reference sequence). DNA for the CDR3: TGTGCCACCAGCAGGACACCGCAAAACATTCAGTACTTC. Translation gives CATSRTPQNIQYF.

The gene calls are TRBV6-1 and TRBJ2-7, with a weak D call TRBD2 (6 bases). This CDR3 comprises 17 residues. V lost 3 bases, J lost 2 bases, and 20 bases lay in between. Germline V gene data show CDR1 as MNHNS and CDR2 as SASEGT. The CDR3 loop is CASSDRDFHTHAYEQYF. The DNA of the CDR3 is TGTGCCAGCAGTGACCGGGACTTCCACACCCACGCCTACGAGCAGTACTTC.

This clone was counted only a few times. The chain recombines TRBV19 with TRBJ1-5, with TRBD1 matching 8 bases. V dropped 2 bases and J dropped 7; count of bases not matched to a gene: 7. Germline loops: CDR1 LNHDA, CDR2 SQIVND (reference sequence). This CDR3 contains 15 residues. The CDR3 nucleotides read TGTGCCAGTAGTATACCTTGGACAGGGAGCCAGCCCCAGCATTTT. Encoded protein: CASSIPWTGSQPQHF.

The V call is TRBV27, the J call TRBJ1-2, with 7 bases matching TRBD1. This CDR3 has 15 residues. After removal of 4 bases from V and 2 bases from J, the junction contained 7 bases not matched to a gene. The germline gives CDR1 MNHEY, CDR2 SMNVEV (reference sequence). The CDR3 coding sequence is TGTGCCAGCAGTTCCCCCCTACAGGGGAACTATGGCTACACCTTC. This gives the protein CASSSPLQGNYGYTF.

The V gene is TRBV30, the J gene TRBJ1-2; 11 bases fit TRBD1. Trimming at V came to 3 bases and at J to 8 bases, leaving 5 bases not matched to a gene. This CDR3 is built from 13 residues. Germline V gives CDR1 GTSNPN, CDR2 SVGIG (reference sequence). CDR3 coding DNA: TGTGCCTGGAGCCGGACAGGGGGCCGAGGCTACACCTTC. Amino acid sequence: CAWSRTGGRGYTF.

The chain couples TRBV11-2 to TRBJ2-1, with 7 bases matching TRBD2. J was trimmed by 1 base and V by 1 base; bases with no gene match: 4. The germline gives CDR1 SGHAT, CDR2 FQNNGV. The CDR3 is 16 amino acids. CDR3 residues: CASSLVLRGSYNEQFF. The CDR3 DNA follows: TGTGCCAGCAGCTTAGTGTTGCGGGGGTCCTACAATGAGCAGTTCTTC.

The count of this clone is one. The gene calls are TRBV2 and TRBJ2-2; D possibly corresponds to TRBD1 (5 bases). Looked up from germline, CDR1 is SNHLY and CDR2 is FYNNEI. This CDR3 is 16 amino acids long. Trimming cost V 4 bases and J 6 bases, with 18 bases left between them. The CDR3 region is CASSVSRTQYPGELFF. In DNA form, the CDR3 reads TGTGCCAGCAGTGTGTCGAGGACACAATATCCCGGGGAGCTGTTTTTT.

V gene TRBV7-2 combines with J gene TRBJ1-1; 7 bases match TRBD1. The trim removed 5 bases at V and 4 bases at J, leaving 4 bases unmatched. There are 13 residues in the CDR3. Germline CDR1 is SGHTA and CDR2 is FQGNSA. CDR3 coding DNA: TGTGCCAGCAGCCTAGACAGGGCCACTGAAGCTTTCTTT. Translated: CASSLDRATEAFF.

CDR3 region: CATSTRDRVLNGYTF. CDR3 coding DNA: TGTGCCACCAGCACCCGGGACAGGGTCCTTAATGGCTACACCTTC. The chain has TRBV15 and TRBJ1-2, with TRBD1 identical over 9 bases. Germline V gene lookup returns CDR1 LNHNV and CDR2 YYDKDF (reference sequence). V was clipped by 4 bases and J by 6 bases; unmatched bases: 9. The CDR3 has 15 amino acids.

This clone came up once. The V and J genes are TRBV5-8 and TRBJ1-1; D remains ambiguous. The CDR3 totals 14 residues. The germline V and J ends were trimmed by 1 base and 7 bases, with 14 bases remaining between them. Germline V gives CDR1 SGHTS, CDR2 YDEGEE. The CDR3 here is CASSLRPGGGEAFF. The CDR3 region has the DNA TGTGCCAGCAGCTTGAGACCAGGAGGTGGTGAAGCTTTCTTT.

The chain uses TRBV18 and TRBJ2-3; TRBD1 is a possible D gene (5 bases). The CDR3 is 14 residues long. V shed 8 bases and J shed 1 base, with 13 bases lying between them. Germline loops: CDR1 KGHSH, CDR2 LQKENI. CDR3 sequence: CASPDRSRTDTQYF. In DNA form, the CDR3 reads TGTGCCAGCCCCGACAGATCCCGCACAGATACGCAGTATTTT.

The CDR3 coding sequence is TGCGCCAGCAGCTTGCCCCGGGACAGGGCGGGTGAGCAGTTCTTC. It yields the protein CASSLPRDRAGEQFF. The genes are TRBV5-1 and TRBJ2-1, with 9 bases that match TRBD1. This CDR3 is built from 15 residues. Looked up from germline, CDR1 is SGHRS and CDR2 is YFSETQ. V dropped 1 base and J dropped 9; count of bases not matched to a gene: 8.

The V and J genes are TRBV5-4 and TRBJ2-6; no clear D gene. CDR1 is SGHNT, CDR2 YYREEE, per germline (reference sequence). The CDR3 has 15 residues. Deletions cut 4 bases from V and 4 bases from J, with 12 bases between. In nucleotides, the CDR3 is TGTGCCAGCAGCCAGGTCGGTGGGGGGGCCAACGTCCTGACTTTC. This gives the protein CASSQVGGGANVLTF.

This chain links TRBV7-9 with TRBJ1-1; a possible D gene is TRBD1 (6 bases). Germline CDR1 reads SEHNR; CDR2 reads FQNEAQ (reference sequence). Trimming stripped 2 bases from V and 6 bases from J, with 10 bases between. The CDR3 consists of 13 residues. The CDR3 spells CASSLKAGAEAFF. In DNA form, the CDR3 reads TGTGCCAGCAGCTTAAAGGCAGGGGCTGAAGCTTTCTTT. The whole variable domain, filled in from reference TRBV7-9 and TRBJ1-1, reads DTGVSQNPRHKITKRGQNVTFRCDPISEHNRLYWYRQTLGQGPEFLTYFQNEAQLEKSRLLSDRFSAERPKGSFSTLEIQRTEQGDSAMYLCASSLKAGAEAFFGQGTRLTVV.

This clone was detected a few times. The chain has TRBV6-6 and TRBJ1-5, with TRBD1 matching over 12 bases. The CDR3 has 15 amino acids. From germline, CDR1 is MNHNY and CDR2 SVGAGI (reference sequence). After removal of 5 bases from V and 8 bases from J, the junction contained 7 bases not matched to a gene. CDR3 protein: CASSGGTGGGEPQHF. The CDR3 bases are TGTGCCAGCAGTGGGGGGACAGGGGGCGGGGAGCCCCAGCATTTT.

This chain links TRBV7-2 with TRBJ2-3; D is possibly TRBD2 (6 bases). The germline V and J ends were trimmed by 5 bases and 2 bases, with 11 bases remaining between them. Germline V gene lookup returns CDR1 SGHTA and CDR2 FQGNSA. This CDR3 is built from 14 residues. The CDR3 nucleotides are TGTGCCAGCAGCAAGGGACTTAACACAGATACGCAGTATTTT. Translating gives CASSKGLNTDTQYF. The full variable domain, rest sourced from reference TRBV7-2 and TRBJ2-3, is GAGVSQSPSNKVTEKGKDVELRCDPISGHTALYWYRQSLGQGLEFLIYFQGNSAPDKSGLPSDRFSAERTGGSVSTLTIQRTQQEDSAVYLCASSKGLNTDTQYFGPGTRLTVL.

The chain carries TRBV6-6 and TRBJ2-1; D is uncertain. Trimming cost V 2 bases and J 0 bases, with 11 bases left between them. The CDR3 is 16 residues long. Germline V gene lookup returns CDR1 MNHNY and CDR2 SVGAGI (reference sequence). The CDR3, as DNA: TGTGCCAGCAGTTACCTACTCCCGTACTCCTACAATGAGCAGTTCTTC. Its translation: CASSYLLPYSYNEQFF.